The clone carrying this T cell receptor beta chain was detected only once. Its antigen is unidentified. Generated by immunoSEQ multiplex PCR, the TCRdb table keeps only in-frame clones and is missing some. The repertoire holds 25,000 to 30,000 clones, with more than 65% as singletons. Prior to sequencing, the ViraFEST assay stimulated PBMC with viral peptide pools, which expanded the antigen-specific CD4+ T cells. Subsequent to a culture period of around eleven days, CD4+ T cells were isolated. Two doses of BNT162b2 or mRNA-1273 vaccine were administered to participants. In the cultures, half the medium was exchanged for IL-2 medium on days 3 and 7. The CDR3 is 15 amino acids. Germline CDR1 and CDR2: SNHLY and FYNNEI. Unmatched junction bases numbered 9, after V lost 8 bases and J lost 3 bases. This record belongs to a study of vaccination effects on CD4 cells after COVID-19.

The genes are TRBV2 and TRBJ2-2; 7 nucleotides agree with TRBD1. Sequenced here: CD4+ T cells from PBMCs cultured with HCoV-229E spike peptides, sampled after COVID-19 vaccination. The sequence was collected from a human donor who received a COVID-19 vaccine. CDR3 sequence reads: CASQRQGFDTGELFF. CDR3 in DNA: TGTGCCAGCCAAAGACAGGGATTCGACACCGGGGAGCTGTTTTTT.